This is a list of T cell receptor beta chains from one sample in a study of T cell repertoires in cytomegalovirus infection. MiXCR, applied by TCRdb to the reads, yields one record per CDR3 protein. There are about 600,000 distinct CDR3 sequences in the sample; roughly 26% occur only once, and 8% lies in the top ten. Sequenced material: CD8+ T cells from PBMCs. All receptors derive from a human donor in good health (CMV status not recorded). Some clones in this sample may be carry-over from other donors' samples. Both conserved end residues are part of each CDR3. D genes are given only for firm matches. The size entry is marked missing in some rows and otherwise reads once, few, many or a size class.

D gene	V gene	clone size	J gene	CDR3 protein	CDR3 DNA
.	TRBV7-9	few	TRBJ2-1	CASSSTGGSYTNNEQFF	TGTGCCAGCAGCTCCACCGGGGGCTCCTATACCAACAATGAGCAGTTCTTC
.	TRBV25-1	many	TRBJ1-6	CASSEQTNSPLHF	TGTGCCAGCAGTGAGCAGACGAATTCACCCCTCCACTTT
.	TRBV7-9	.	TRBJ2-3	CASSFRDLSTDTQYF	TGTGCCAGCAGCTTCCGGGACCTGAGCACAGATACGCAGTATTTT
.	TRBV19	few	TRBJ2-3	CASSIRVTDLPDTQYF	TGTGCCAGTAGTATTCGGGTGACGGACTTGCCAGATACGCAGTATTTT
.	TRBV9	.	TRBJ2-3	CASSSALSGTQYF	TGTGCCAGCAGCTCCGCCCTTTCGGGTACGCAGTATTTT
.	TRBV27	many	TRBJ2-1	CASSLSIYNEQFF	TGTGCCAGCAGCTTGTCCATATACAATGAGCAGTTCTTC
.	TRBV14	.	TRBJ1-2	CASSPQGFYGYTF	TGTGCCAGCAGCCCACAAGGGTTCTATGGCTACACCTTC
.	TRBV2	few	TRBJ1-2	CASSETGRSQGGYTF	TGTGCCAGCAGTGAAACAGGGCGATCGCAGGGTGGCTACACCTTC
TRBD1	TRBV2	few	TRBJ1-3	CASSSDRGQSGNTIYF	TGTGCCAGCAGTAGCGACAGGGGGCAGTCTGGAAACACCATATATTTT
.	TRBV7-2	many	TRBJ2-1	CASSLVGAGDEQFF	TGTGCCAGCAGCTTAGTGGGGGCCGGAGATGAGCAGTTCTTC
TRBD2	TRBV28	.	TRBJ2-1	CASSYLADNEQFF	TGTGCCAGCAGTTACCTAGCGGACAATGAGCAGTTCTTC
.	TRBV6-6	few	TRBJ2-5	CASSYVPLETQYF	TGTGCCAGCAGTTATGTGCCCCTAGAGACCCAGTACTTC
.	TRBV7-6	many	TRBJ2-7	CASSYARGSSYEQYF	TGTGCCAGCAGCTACGCCCGGGGCAGCTCCTACGAGCAGTACTTC
.	TRBV20-1	.	TRBJ2-2	CSAIRGQNTGELFF	TGCAGTGCTATACGGGGGCAGAACACCGGGGAGCTGTTTTTT
.	TRBV7-9	.	TRBJ2-1	CASSLAGTSVGNEQFF	TGTGCCAGCAGCTTAGCGGGGACGTCAGTCGGGAATGAGCAGTTCTTC
.	TRBV6-1	.	TRBJ2-3	CASSSLGGEWGTDTQYF	TGTGCCAGCAGTTCCCTCGGAGGGGAATGGGGCACAGATACGCAGTATTTT
TRBD1	TRBV2	few	TRBJ1-6	CANRQGSNSPLHF	TGTGCCAACCGACAGGGAAGTAATTCACCCCTCCACTTT
.	TRBV6-5	.	TRBJ2-1	CANSYSNGGVSYNEQFF	TGTGCCAACAGTTACTCGAACGGAGGGGTGTCCTACAATGAGCAGTTCTTC
.	TRBV25-1	.	TRBJ1-2	CASLEVNGYTF	TGTGCCAGCCTGGAGGTGAATGGCTACACCTTC
TRBD1	TRBV7-9	many	TRBJ2-1	CASSYRDRGFEQFF	TGTGCCAGCAGCTACCGGGACAGGGGATTTGAGCAGTTCTTC
.	TRBV27	few	TRBJ1-2	CASTDPRRNYGYTF	TGTGCCAGCACCGACCCAAGACGGAACTATGGCTACACCTTC
TRBD1	TRBV19	few	TRBJ1-5	CASSNDRANQPQHF	TGTGCCAGTAGTAACGACAGGGCCAATCAGCCCCAGCATTTT
.	TRBV9	few	TRBJ1-1	CASSVAPDSMNTEAFF	TGTGCCAGCAGCGTAGCTCCGGACAGCATGAACACTGAAGCTTTCTTT
TRBD1	TRBV2	.	TRBJ1-4	CASTSGWDRGATNEKLFF	TGTGCCAGCACCTCAGGGTGGGACAGGGGTGCGACTAATGAAAAACTGTTTTTT
.	TRBV10-3	many	TRBJ2-7	CAISESRGFDRYEQYF	TGTGCCATCAGTGAGTCAAGGGGATTCGATCGCTACGAGCAGTACTTC
TRBD1	TRBV29-1	.	TRBJ2-1	CSDGTGTYNEQFF	TGCAGTGACGGGACAGGGACTTACAATGAGCAGTTCTTC
.	TRBV20-1	.	TRBJ1-2	CSARGPFSGRTNYGYTF	TGCAGTGCTAGAGGTCCTTTTTCCGGACGAACCAACTATGGCTACACCTTC
TRBD2	TRBV12-3/TRBV12-4	few	TRBJ2-1	CASSPGTSGDEQFF	TGTGCCAGCAGTCCCGGGACTAGCGGCGATGAGCAGTTCTTC
TRBD1	TRBV7-6	many	TRBJ2-7	CASSSGQDLEQYF	TGTGCCAGCAGCTCGGGACAGGATCTAGAGCAGTACTTC
.	TRBV7-6	many	TRBJ1-1	CASSPQGIEGTEAFF	TGTGCCAGCAGCCCACAGGGAATTGAGGGCACTGAAGCTTTCTTT
.	TRBV7-9	many	TRBJ2-7	CASSLGPVDEQYF	TGTGCCAGCAGCTTAGGCCCCGTGGACGAGCAGTACTTC
.	TRBV20-1	.	TRBJ1-1	CSARDYVADTEAFF	TGCAGTGCTAGAGATTACGTGGCGGACACTGAAGCTTTCTTT
.	TRBV12-3/TRBV12-4	many	TRBJ2-2	CASRPVGNTGELFF	TGTGCCAGCAGGCCCGTTGGGAACACCGGGGAGCTGTTTTTT
TRBD1	TRBV29-1	.	TRBJ2-2	CSAAGTGNTGELFF	TGCAGCGCCGCCGGGACAGGGAACACCGGGGAGCTGTTTTTT
TRBD1	TRBV6-1	few	TRBJ2-3	CASKGQGPDTQYF	TGTGCCAGCAAAGGACAGGGCCCAGATACGCAGTATTTT
TRBD2	TRBV2	.	TRBJ2-2	CANREFGGAAGELFF	TGTGCCAACAGAGAATTCGGGGGGGCCGCCGGGGAGCTGTTTTTT
TRBD2	TRBV6-5	many	TRBJ2-4	CASSYSRGSGGKNIQYF	TGTGCCAGCAGTTACTCTCGGGGTAGCGGGGGTAAAAACATTCAGTACTTC
.	TRBV12-3/TRBV12-4	many	TRBJ1-2	CASSLGPIYGYTF	TGTGCCAGCAGTTTGGGACCGATCTATGGCTACACCTTC
.	TRBV6-6	many	TRBJ1-5	CASNPQGSNQPQHF	TGTGCCAGCAATCCCCAGGGGTCAAATCAGCCCCAGCATTTT
.	TRBV19	.	TRBJ2-3	CASSPLRVSTDTQYF	TGTGCCAGTAGCCCTCTGCGGGTGAGCACAGATACGCAGTATTTT
.	TRBV7-9	.	TRBJ2-2	CASTPREIIGELFF	TGTGCCAGCACCCCCCGGGAGATAATCGGGGAGCTGTTTTTT
TRBD1	TRBV14	once	TRBJ2-1	CASSQVGTGTYNEQFF	TGTGCCAGCAGCCAAGTTGGGACAGGAACCTACAATGAGCAGTTCTTC
.	TRBV6-2/TRBV6-3	.	TRBJ2-5	CASSWAVLPYQETQYF	TGTGCCAGCAGTTGGGCGGTTCTACCGTACCAAGAGACCCAGTACTTC
TRBD1	TRBV15	.	TRBJ2-5	CATSTGQGATETQYF	TGTGCCACCAGCACCGGACAGGGGGCCACAGAGACCCAGTACTTC